These 30 T cell receptor beta chains were sequenced from one sample in a study of cytomegalovirus exposure and HLA in healthy donors. Use of 60 Vbeta and 13 Jbeta primers characterized the PCR. Profiled with immunoSEQ multiplex PCR; TCRdb holds only in-frame clones, not every one. The table has some 140,000 clones, approximately 80% seen once. The sample comprised PBMCs. Every receptor here comes from a middle-aged woman in good health and CMV-seronegative.

Only a few counts were recorded for this clone. The gene calls are TRBV4-3 and TRBJ2-2, with TRBD2 matching over 8 bases. Trimming at V came to 0 bases and at J to 1 base, leaving 4 bases not matched to a gene. The CDR3 runs 17 residues. Germline V lookup: CDR1 LGHNA, CDR2 YSLEER. CDR3 protein: CASSQDTSGMNTGELFF. In nucleotides, the CDR3 is TGCGCCAGCAGCCAAGATACTAGCGGAATGAACACCGGGGAGCTGTTTTTT.

The V and J genes are TRBV6-6 and TRBJ2-3; D possibly corresponds to TRBD1 (6 bases). The CDR3 is 13 residues long. Between the trimmed V and J ends, which lost 5 bases and 0 bases, there was a span of 6 bases. In germline, CDR1 is MNHNY, CDR2 SVGAGI (reference sequence). The DNA of the CDR3 is TGTGCCAGCAGTACAGGGAGCACAGATACGCAGTATTTT. It yields the protein CASSTGSTDTQYF.

V and J are TRBV29-1 and TRBJ2-7; TRBD2 is a possible D gene (5 bases). V gave up 7 bases and J gave up 5 bases, with 18 bases separating them. CDR3 size: 13 residues. CDR1 is SQVTM, CDR2 ANQGSEA, per germline. CDR3 residues: CSAELPDSDEQYF. CDR3 coding DNA: TGCAGCGCCGAGTTACCAGATAGCGACGAGCAGTACTTC.

The J gene is TRBJ2-7, the V gene TRBV19; 7 bases fit TRBD1. V shed 5 bases and J 5 bases; nucleotides not matched to a gene: 9. The CDR3 loop spans 14 amino acids. Looked up from germline, CDR1 is LNHDA and CDR2 is SQIVND (reference sequence). This CDR3 reads CASSPADRDHEQYF. The CDR3 region has the DNA TGTGCCAGTAGTCCCGCAGACAGGGACCACGAGCAGTACTTC.

V gene TRBV7-6 combines with J gene TRBJ1-1; D is undetermined. V lost 2 bases and J lost 6, with 13 bases in between. CDR1 SGHVS and CDR2 FNYEAQ come from the germline V gene. The CDR3 extends over 14 amino acids. CDR3 nucleotides: TGTGCCAGCAGCTTAATGTTCAAAGCCGCTGAAGCTTTCTTT. Its protein is CASSLMFKAAEAFF.

The V and J genes are TRBV9 and TRBJ1-3; no firm D call. Trimming stripped 3 bases from V and 2 bases from J, with 12 bases between. The CDR3 consists of 15 residues. Germline assignment: CDR1 SGDLS and CDR2 YYNGEE. The CDR3, as DNA: TGTGCCAGCAGCGGTTCCGGCGGGCCTGGAAACACCATATATTTT. This encodes CASSGSGGPGNTIYF.

V and J are TRBV5-1 and TRBJ1-5; TRBD1 matches 7 bases. J was trimmed by 1 base and V by 1 base; bases with no gene match: 2. Looked up from germline, CDR1 is SGHRS and CDR2 is YFSETQ. The CDR3 is made up of 15 amino acids. CDR3 in DNA: TGCGCCAGCAGCTTGTCGGGACAGAGCAATCAGCCCCAGCATTTT. Translated, it gives CASSLSGQSNQPQHF.

This chain links TRBV19 with TRBJ1-5; 12 nucleotides line up with TRBD1. Germline lookup yields CDR1 LNHDA and CDR2 SQIVND (reference sequence). The CDR3 length is 18 residues. The junction had 9 bases not matched to a gene; V was cut back by 4 bases and J by 2 bases. CDR3 sequence: CASSTRDRGLQGNQPQHF. In DNA, the CDR3 is TGTGCCAGTAGTACCCGGGACAGGGGGCTACAGGGCAATCAGCCCCAGCATTTT. The full variable domain, rest sourced from reference TRBV19 and TRBJ1-5, is DGGITQSPKYLFRKEGQNVTLSCEQNLNHDAMYWYRQDPGQGLRLIYYSQIVNDFQKGDIAEGYSVSREKKESFPLTVTSAQKNPTAFYLCASSTRDRGLQGNQPQHFGDGTRLSIL.

This chain uses TRBV27 with TRBJ1-1, with D possibly being TRBD1 (5 bases). The V and J ends lost 6 bases and 5 bases respectively, with 19 bases between them. This CDR3 region has 15 residues. Germline CDR1 reads MNHEY; CDR2 reads SMNVEV (reference sequence). CDR3 DNA sequence: TGTGCCAGCAGGGGATTTGGGACGGGGAGGACTGAAGCTTTCTTT. Amino acids: CASRGFGTGRTEAFF.

This clone was detected only a few times. The chain combines TRBV7-3 with TRBJ2-5; no firm D call. The CDR3 loop spans 13 amino acids. Trimming took off 3 bases at V and 1 base at J, with 6 bases between the two ends. Looked up from germline, CDR1 is SGHTA and CDR2 is FQGTGA. This chain's CDR3 is CASSFIPQETQYF. DNA of the CDR3: TGTGCCAGCAGCTTTATTCCCCAAGAGACCCAGTACTTC.

The chain combines TRBV15 with TRBJ1-2, with TRBD1 matching 7 bases. V was pared by 4 bases and J by 4 bases, with 6 bases of the junction left unmatched. Per germline, CDR1 LNHNV and CDR2 YYDKDF (reference sequence). This CDR3 has 14 amino acids. The CDR3 region is CATSNKDRFYGYTF. CDR3 nucleotide sequence: TGTGCCACCAGCAACAAGGACAGGTTCTATGGCTACACCTTC.

V is TRBV4-3 and J is TRBJ1-1; no definite D call. This CDR3 has 15 amino acids. Per the germline V gene, CDR1 is LGHNA and CDR2 is YSLEER. Trimming left V 1 base short and J 0 bases short, with 9 bases between. CDR3 nucleotide sequence: TGCGCCAGCAGCCAAGGGGTACTAGTGAACACTGAAGCTTTCTTT. This encodes CASSQGVLVNTEAFF.

The V call is TRBV7-9, the J call TRBJ2-6; TRBD1 is a possible D gene (6 bases). The CDR3 is 17 residues long. The V end lost 5 bases, the J end lost 0 bases, and 14 bases lay between the germline ends. In germline, CDR1 is SEHNR, CDR2 FQNEAQ (reference sequence). The CDR3 region has the DNA TGTGCCAGCAGCCTGGACAGAGCCCGCTCTGGGGCCAACGTCCTGACTTTC. Its translation is CASSLDRARSGANVLTF. Supplemented by reference TRBV7-9 and TRBJ2-6, the full variable domain reads DTGVSQNPRHKITKRGQNVTFRCDPISEHNRLYWYRQTLGQGPEFLTYFQNEAQLEKSRLLSDRFSAERPKGSFSTLEIQRTEQGDSAMYLCASSLDRARSGANVLTFGAGSRLTVL.

Here the CDR3 reads CASSVASGLDYGYTF. DNA of the CDR3: TGTGCCAGCAGCGTAGCTTCCGGGTTGGACTATGGCTACACCTTC. The genes are TRBV9 and TRBJ1-2, with D hard to call. CDR3 length equals 15 residues. V shed 0 bases and J shed 3 bases, with 12 bases lying between them. Germline-derived CDR1 and CDR2 are SGDLS and YYNGEE.

The V gene is TRBV4-3, the J gene TRBJ1-5; 7 bases fit TRBD1. V shed 0 bases, J shed 7 bases, and the junction held 6 bases outside the gene matches. CDR3 length: 15 amino acids. The V gene's germline CDR1 is LGHNA and CDR2 YSLEER. The CDR3 is CASSQERGPGQPQHF. The CDR3 coding sequence is TGCGCCAGCAGCCAAGAAAGGGGGCCGGGACAGCCCCAGCATTTT.

This clone has more than one count but fewer than ten. V is TRBV28 and J is TRBJ1-5; D perhaps matches TRBD1 (6 bases). V gave up 9 bases and J gave up 7 bases, with 16 bases separating them. CDR3 length: 13 residues. CDR1 and CDR2 from the germline V gene are MDHEN and SYDVKM. As DNA, the CDR3 is TGTGCCAGTTATAGGACAGCCTTACAGCCCCAGCATTTT. This encodes CASYRTALQPQHF.

This sequence joins TRBV10-1 and TRBJ2-5; D may be TRBD2 (6 bases). V was clipped by 6 bases and J by 2 bases, with 16 bases between them. There are 15 residues in the CDR3. Germline-derived CDR1 and CDR2 are WNHNN and SYGVQD (reference sequence). For the CDR3, the DNA is TGCGCCAGCAGCGACGGACTACTGGGACAAGAGACCCAGTACTTC. Translation gives CASSDGLLGQETQYF.

The V and J genes are TRBV4-1 and TRBJ1-2; D not resolved. V lost 0 bases to trimming and J lost 0 bases, with 14 bases between them. The CDR3 extends over 17 amino acids. Germline lookup yields CDR1 MGHRA and CDR2 YSYEKL. For the CDR3, the DNA is TGCGCCAGCAGCCAAGATCGGGAAGACCGGACTAACTATGGCTACACCTTC. Amino acids: CASSQDREDRTNYGYTF.

The genes are TRBV2 and TRBJ2-1, with D possibly TRBD1 on 6 matching bases. V lost 5 bases, J lost 2 bases, and 13 bases lay in between. Germline V gives CDR1 SNHLY, CDR2 FYNNEI. The CDR3 is 15 amino acids. The DNA for the CDR3 is TGTGCCAGCAGTCCCACAGGGTCCCCCTACAATGAGCAGTTCTTC. Residues: CASSPTGSPYNEQFF.

In DNA form, the CDR3 reads TGTGCCAGCGCGGGGGCGCGAAATAATTCACCCCTCCACTTT. This encodes CASAGARNNSPLHF. The genes are TRBV28 and TRBJ1-6, with a weak D call TRBD1 (6 bases). Germline-derived CDR1 and CDR2 are MDHEN and SYDVKM. This CDR3 comprises 14 residues. V lost 8 bases to trimming and J lost 5 bases, with 13 bases between them.

There are a few counts of this clone. This chain links TRBV5-4 with TRBJ2-5; 9 positions agree with TRBD1. Trimming at V came to 4 bases and at J to 5 bases, leaving 6 bases not matched to a gene. The CDR3 consists of 14 residues. The germline V gene encodes CDR1 SGHNT and CDR2 YYREEE (reference sequence). As DNA, the CDR3 is TGTGCCAGCAGCACCGGGGACAGGGTCGAGACCCAGTACTTC. Translation gives CASSTGDRVETQYF.

The chain joins TRBV2 to TRBJ2-6, with D perhaps TRBD2 (5 bases). Trimming took off 6 bases at V and 0 bases at J, with 6 bases between the two ends. This CDR3 comprises 14 residues. Germline assignment: CDR1 SNHLY and CDR2 FYNNEI. CDR3: CASRGSSGANVLTF. CDR3 nucleotides: TGTGCCAGCAGGGGGAGCTCTGGGGCCAACGTCCTGACTTTC.

The chain employs TRBV5-1 and TRBJ1-6; 7 nucleotides agree with TRBD1. Per germline, CDR1 SGHRS and CDR2 YFSETQ. CDR3 length equals 17 residues. The junction had 16 bases not matched to a gene; V was cut back by 5 bases and J by 8 bases. DNA for the CDR3: TGCGCCAGCAGGGGGACAGCGAACCTCTTAACTCATTCACCCCTCCACTTT. This translates into CASRGTANLLTHSPLHF.

V gene TRBV9 combines with J gene TRBJ2-7; D unclear. The V gene lost 0 bases and the J gene lost 2 bases, with 12 bases spanning the gap. The CDR3 is 15 amino acids. CDR1 SGDLS and CDR2 YYNGEE come from the germline V gene. DNA of the CDR3: TGTGCCAGCAGCGTAGATCGCACCTCAGCCTACGAGCAGTACTTC. Encoded protein: CASSVDRTSAYEQYF.

This clone was counted a few times. This chain links TRBV15 with TRBJ1-5; no firm D call. The V gene's germline CDR1 is LNHNV and CDR2 YYDKDF (reference sequence). Trimming shortened V by 7 bases and J by 7 bases, and 20 bases separated the two germline ends. The CDR3 loop spans 15 amino acids. The CDR3: CATTNRPEGEQPQHF. The CDR3 DNA sequence: TGTGCCACCACCAATCGCCCTGAAGGAGAACAGCCCCAGCATTTT.

This chain links TRBV5-1 with TRBJ1-1; TRBD1 aligns across 7 bases. The CDR3 is 15 residues long. The germline V gene has CDR1 SGHRS and CDR2 YFSETQ. V was pared by 3 bases and J by 4 bases, with 9 bases of the junction left unmatched. The CDR3 bases are TGCGCCAGCAGCTCGCTGGGACAGTTTGTCACTGAAGCTTTCTTT. As protein: CASSSLGQFVTEAFF.

The rearrangement links TRBV9 to TRBJ2-5; D may be TRBD1 (5 bases). The J call could be wrong; TRBJ2-7 is a better fit for the DNA end. CDR3 length: 15 residues. Germline V gene lookup returns CDR1 SGDLS and CDR2 YYNGEE. CDR3 bases: TGTGCCAGCAGCGTAGAAGGCGGACACTCCTACGAGCAGTACTTC. Amino acids: CASSVEGGHSYEQYF.

The J gene is TRBJ2-7, the V gene TRBV18, with 10 bases identical to TRBD1. The V and J ends lost 4 bases and 3 bases, in that order; junction bases with no gene match: 9. The CDR3 runs to 16 residues. Germline CDR1 and CDR2: KGHSH and LQKENI. CDR3 residues: CASSLTGGAGNYEQYF. CDR3 nucleotide sequence: TGTGCCAGCTCACTGACAGGGGGCGCAGGGAACTACGAGCAGTACTTC.

In this sample, this clone turned up once. For the CDR3, the DNA is TGCGCCAGCAGCCTAAGGACAGAACCTCGCTATGGCTACACCTTC. Translated: CASSLRTEPRYGYTF. This chain joins TRBV4-1 and TRBJ1-2; D is possibly TRBD1 (6 bases). Trimming took 4 bases from V and 4 from J, leaving 16 bases between them. Germline CDR1 and CDR2: MGHRA and YSYEKL. This CDR3 comprises 15 residues.

This chain connects TRBV28 to TRBJ2-2; TRBD2 agrees at 9 bases. CDR1 is MDHEN, CDR2 SYDVKM, per germline. The CDR3 covers 15 residues. The trim removed 6 bases at V and 5 bases at J, leaving 7 bases unmatched. CDR3 residues: CASRQGLASTGELFF. The CDR3, as DNA: TGTGCCAGCAGACAGGGACTAGCCTCGACCGGGGAGCTGTTTTTT.